The present entry profiles one T cell receptor (beta chain) with its context. The record originates from a study of blood T cell repertoires in COVID-19. Measured with immunoSEQ multiplex PCR; TCRdb has only the in-frame clones, and not every one. The sample carries 150,000 to 160,000 clones, 65% to 90% recorded once. CDR1 and CDR2 from the germline V gene are SGHDN and FVKESK. V was pared by 2 bases and J by 3 bases, with 7 bases between. This CDR3 is 13 amino acids long. The V and J genes are TRBV14 and TRBJ1-2; D possibly corresponds to TRBD1 (5 bases). The clonotype originates from an older woman with COVID-19, enrolled during active disease. The sequencing input was peripheral blood. CDR3 DNA: TGTGCCAGCAGCCAACAGGGTTACTATGGCTACACCTTC. Its protein product is CASSQQGYYGYTF.